Following are 15 T cell receptor beta chains from one sample sequenced in a study of shared clonotypes between healthy human individuals. Assay: immunoSEQ multiplex PCR; the TCRdb copy retains only in-frame clones and omits some. The sample holds some 2,400,000 clones; 95% are singletons and the top ten take around 0.13%. Material: naive CD4+ T cells sorted from blood. As to subset: CD45RA+ positively selected. These receptors came from a man aged 18 to 30 in good health.

The V and J genes are TRBV18 and TRBJ2-7, with D possibly TRBD2 on 6 matching bases. V shed 2 bases and J shed 7 bases, with 18 bases lying between them. Per germline, CDR1 KGHSH and CDR2 LQKENI. CDR3 length equals 15 residues. CDR3 residues: CASSPGGGPWLEQYF. Here the CDR3 DNA reads TGTGCCAGCTCACCAGGCGGAGGGCCCTGGTTGGAGCAGTACTTC.

CDR3 sequence reads: CASTLGQGVSYGYTF. The CDR3 nucleotides read TGTGCCAGCACTTTGGGACAGGGAGTTTCCTATGGCTACACCTTC. This chain connects TRBV6-1 to TRBJ1-2; 9 positions match TRBD1. CDR1 is MNHNS and CDR2 is SASEGT in the germline V gene. V trimming: 7 bases; J trimming: 4 bases; junction bases outside the gene matches: 10. The CDR3 is 15 amino acids.

This chain joins TRBV11-2 and TRBJ2-7, with 8 nucleotides matching TRBD2. CDR1 and CDR2 from the germline V gene are SGHAT and FQNNGV. The CDR3 is 15 amino acids. J gave up 4 bases and V 5 bases, and 10 bases lay outside the gene matches. CDR3 bases: TGTGCCAGCAGCAGTCCGGGACTAGGGCGGTACGAGCAGTACTTC. Residues: CASSSPGLGRYEQYF.

Here the CDR3 reads CASSWGRSLETQYF. The CDR3 DNA sequence: TGTGCCAGCAGCTGGGGACGGTCCCTAGAGACCCAGTACTTC. The chain links TRBV7-2 to TRBJ2-5, with D perhaps TRBD1 or TRBD2 (5 bases each). CDR3 size: 14 residues. V lost 4 bases and J lost 4, with 13 bases in between. Germline V gene data show CDR1 as SGHTA and CDR2 as FQGNSA.

The V gene is TRBV28, the J gene TRBJ1-2; 8 bases align to TRBD1. Germline CDR1 reads MDHEN; CDR2 reads SYDVKM. The CDR3 consists of 15 residues. Losses at the gene ends were 5 bases for V and 5 bases for J; bases not matched to a gene: 10. The CDR3 here is CASSTRQGNLYGYTF. The CDR3 DNA follows: TGTGCCAGCAGTACCCGACAGGGGAATTTGTATGGCTACACCTTC.

This clone was recorded only once. This rearrangement joins TRBV28 to TRBJ1-4; no clear D gene. V was shortened by 5 bases and J by 7 bases, with 8 bases between the two germline ends. The CDR3 spans 12 residues. CDR1 and CDR2 (germline): MDHEN, SYDVKM. Here the CDR3 reads CASSQVIEKLFF. In nucleotides, the CDR3 is TGTGCCAGCAGTCAAGTTATTGAAAAACTGTTTTTT.

V is TRBV2 and J is TRBJ2-2, with unresolved D. Trimming removed 7 bases from V and 3 bases from J, with 12 bases in between. CDR3 length equals 14 residues. The germline V gene has CDR1 SNHLY and CDR2 FYNNEI. The CDR3 loop reads CASTTPEYTGELFF. In nucleotides, the CDR3 is TGTGCCAGCACCACCCCCGAATACACCGGGGAGCTGTTTTTT.

The J gene is TRBJ2-1, the V gene TRBV5-1, with 7 bases lining up with TRBD2. The CDR3 extends over 14 amino acids. The trim removed 5 bases at V and 1 base at J, leaving 3 bases unmatched. Looked up from germline, CDR1 is SGHRS and CDR2 is YFSETQ. The CDR3, as DNA: TGCGCCAGCAGGGCTAGCGGTTCCTACAATGAGCAGTTCTTC. Its protein is CASRASGSYNEQFF.

V usage is TRBV4-3 and J usage is TRBJ2-1; TRBD2 is a possible D gene (5 bases). Germline values: CDR1 LGHNA, CDR2 YSLEER. CDR3 size: 15 residues. V lost 1 base, J lost 8 bases, and 15 bases lay in between. DNA for the CDR3: TGCGCCAGCAGCCAAGCGTCCACTGGCGGGCATGAGCAGTTCTTC. Translating it yields CASSQASTGGHEQFF.

This chain connects TRBV29-1 to TRBJ2-7, with 9 positions matching TRBD2. The CDR3 totals 11 residues. The germline gives CDR1 SQVTM, CDR2 ANQGSEA. V was pared by 3 bases and J by 8 bases, with 2 bases of the junction left unmatched. CDR3 amino acids: CSVETSGQQYF. In nucleotides, the CDR3 is TGCAGCGTTGAGACTAGCGGTCAGCAGTACTTC.

Comment on this clone: The same CDR3 can be traced to other DNA sequences in this sample. The CDR3 loop is CASSSGGPYEQYF. The DNA of the CDR3 is TGTGCCAGCAGCTCCGGGGGGCCCTACGAGCAGTACTTC. The chain is built from TRBV2 and TRBJ2-7; D is perhaps TRBD2 (7 bases). Germline-derived CDR1 and CDR2 are SNHLY and FYNNEI. Trimming stripped 6 bases from V and 2 bases from J, with 11 bases between. The CDR3 consists of 13 residues.

The CDR3 region is CASSPSGGLQETQYF. The CDR3 bases are TGTGCCAGCTCACCGTCGGGGGGCTTGCAAGAGACCCAGTACTTC. The genes are TRBV18 and TRBJ2-5; a possible D gene is TRBD2 (7 bases). Germline values: CDR1 KGHSH, CDR2 LQKENI. The length of the CDR3 is 15 residues. Trimming took 3 bases from V and 2 from J, leaving 13 bases between them.

The genes are TRBV6-5 and TRBJ1-3, with D possibly being TRBD1 (5 bases). Germline assignment: CDR1 MNHEY and CDR2 SVGAGI. Trimming took 10 bases from V and 4 from J, leaving 17 bases between them. This CDR3 has 14 residues. In DNA, the CDR3 is TGTGCCACGGGGGGAAGGTTTTCCGGAAACACCATATATTTT. It specifies CATGGRFSGNTIYF.

The chain uses TRBV13 and TRBJ2-1; perhaps D is TRBD1 or TRBD2 (5 bases each). The V and J ends lost 1 base and 7 bases respectively, with 17 bases between them. CDR1 and CDR2 from the germline V gene are PRHDT and FYEKMQ (reference sequence). There are 16 residues in the CDR3. For the CDR3, the DNA is TGTGCCAGCAGCTTAGACCGGGGTGCAGGGAAAAATGAGCAGTTCTTC. It specifies CASSLDRGAGKNEQFF.

This clone has just one count. V usage is TRBV7-3 and J usage is TRBJ2-3; TRBD2 matches 10 bases. Germline CDR1 reads SGHTA; CDR2 reads FQGTGA. The CDR3 has 15 amino acids. V shed 5 bases, J shed 4 bases, and the junction held 6 bases outside the gene matches. The CDR3 sequence: CASSQTSGDADTQYF. CDR3 in DNA: TGTGCCAGCAGCCAAACTAGCGGGGATGCAGATACGCAGTATTTT.